This TCR beta chain was sequenced in a study of T cell responses to AZD1222 COVID-19 vaccine. Broader study findings: Clonal diversity may have been underestimated in mostly white British donors. Baseline seropositivity characterized only a handful of AZD1222 recipients. Reports say nearly half of spike-specific TCRs go after unmutated variant regions.

The data were produced by immunoSEQ multiplex PCR, yet TCRdb's version contains in-frame clones alone and is incomplete. This table holds tens of thousands of clones, 88% found once. CDR1 is WNHNN and CDR2 is SYGVQD in the germline V gene (reference sequence). CDR3 length equals 14 residues. The V end was cut by 0 bases, the J end by 2 bases, with 8 bases between. With regard to this clone: Its antigen is as yet unknown.

The receptor was isolated from an adult who received the AZD1222 COVID-19 vaccine. The chain carries TRBV10-1 and TRBJ2-7, with a possible D match to TRBD1 (5 bases). The starting material was peripheral blood, obtained 28 days after the second AZD1222 dose. CDR3 region: CASSESKGPYEQYF. The CDR3 nucleotides are TGCGCCAGCAGTGAGTCGAAGGGGCCCTACGAGCAGTACTTC.